This T cell receptor beta chain was captured in a study of early T cells in non-severe SARS-CoV-2 infection. cDNA molecules, individually, were tagged with unique molecular identifiers. TCRdb re-called the 5' RACE reads with MiXCR, one entry per CDR3 protein. The sample carries 55,000 to 75,000 distinct CDR3 sequences, almost 9.5% recorded once. Trimming took 2 bases from V and 1 from J, leaving 6 bases between them. Germline V gene sequence: CDR1 MNHNS, CDR2 SASEGT. This CDR3 is 15 amino acids long. General study results and limits: Anti-spike CD8 specificities were favored by VDJdb matching, whose results missed private and CD4 specificities.

This clonotype was seen a handful of times. What it binds is unknown. The sequence was obtained from an adult who was a healthcare worker with PCR-confirmed SARS-CoV-2 infection or an uninfected control (not recorded which). Sequenced material: whole blood. V is TRBV6-1 and J is TRBJ2-6, with D unresolved. The CDR3 spells CASSEHLSGANVLTF. The CDR3 nucleotides are TGTGCCAGCAGTGAACATTTGTCTGGGGCCAACGTCCTGACTTTC.